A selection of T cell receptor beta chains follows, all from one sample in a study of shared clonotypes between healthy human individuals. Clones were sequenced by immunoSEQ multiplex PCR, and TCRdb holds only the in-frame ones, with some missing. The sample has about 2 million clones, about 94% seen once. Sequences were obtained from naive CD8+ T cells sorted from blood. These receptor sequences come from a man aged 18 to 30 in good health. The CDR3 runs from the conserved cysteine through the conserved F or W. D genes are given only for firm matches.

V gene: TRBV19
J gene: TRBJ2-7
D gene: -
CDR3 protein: CASSITGLSYEQYF
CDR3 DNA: TGTGCCAGTAGTATAACGGGGCTCTCCTACGAGCAGTACTTC

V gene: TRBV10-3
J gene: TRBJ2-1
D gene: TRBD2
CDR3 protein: CAISIAGVPGNEQFF
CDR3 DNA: TGTGCCATCAGTATAGCGGGAGTTCCCGGCAATGAGCAGTTCTTC

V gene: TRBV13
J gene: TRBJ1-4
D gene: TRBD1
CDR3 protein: CASSLQSGDRRNEKLFF
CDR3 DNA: TGTGCCAGCAGCCTTCAATCCGGGGACAGGAGAAATGAAAAACTGTTTTTT

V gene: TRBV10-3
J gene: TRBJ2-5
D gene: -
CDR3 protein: CAISESTGFETQYF
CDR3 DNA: TGTGCCATCAGTGAGTCGACGGGATTTGAGACCCAGTACTTC

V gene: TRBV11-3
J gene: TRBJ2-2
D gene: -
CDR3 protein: CASSLVNTGELFF
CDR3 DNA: TGTGCCAGCAGCTTAGTGAACACCGGGGAGCTGTTTTTT

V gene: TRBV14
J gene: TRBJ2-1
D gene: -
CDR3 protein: CASSPLQGRGYNEQFF
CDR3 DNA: TGTGCCAGCAGCCCGCTACAAGGGAGGGGGTACAATGAGCAGTTCTTC

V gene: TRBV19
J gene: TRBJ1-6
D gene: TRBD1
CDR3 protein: CASRRDRALNNSPLHF
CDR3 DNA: TGTGCCAGTCGTAGGGACAGGGCCCTCAATAATTCACCCCTCCACTTT

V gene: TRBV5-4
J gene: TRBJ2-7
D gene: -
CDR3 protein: CASGDGASYEQYF
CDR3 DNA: TGTGCCAGTGGGGATGGGGCCTCCTACGAGCAGTACTTC

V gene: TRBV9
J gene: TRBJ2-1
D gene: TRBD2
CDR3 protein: CASSPQGLAGVDEQFF
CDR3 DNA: TGTGCCAGCAGCCCACAGGGACTAGCGGGCGTGGATGAGCAGTTCTTC

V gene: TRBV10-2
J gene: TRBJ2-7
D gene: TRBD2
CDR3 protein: CATAGWGGPSYEQYF
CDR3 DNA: TGCGCCACCGCGGGGTGGGGAGGGCCGTCCTACGAGCAGTACTTC

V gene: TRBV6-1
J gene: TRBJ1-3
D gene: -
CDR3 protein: CASSSHHGNTIYF
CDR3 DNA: TGTGCCAGCAGTTCCCACCACGGAAACACCATATATTTT